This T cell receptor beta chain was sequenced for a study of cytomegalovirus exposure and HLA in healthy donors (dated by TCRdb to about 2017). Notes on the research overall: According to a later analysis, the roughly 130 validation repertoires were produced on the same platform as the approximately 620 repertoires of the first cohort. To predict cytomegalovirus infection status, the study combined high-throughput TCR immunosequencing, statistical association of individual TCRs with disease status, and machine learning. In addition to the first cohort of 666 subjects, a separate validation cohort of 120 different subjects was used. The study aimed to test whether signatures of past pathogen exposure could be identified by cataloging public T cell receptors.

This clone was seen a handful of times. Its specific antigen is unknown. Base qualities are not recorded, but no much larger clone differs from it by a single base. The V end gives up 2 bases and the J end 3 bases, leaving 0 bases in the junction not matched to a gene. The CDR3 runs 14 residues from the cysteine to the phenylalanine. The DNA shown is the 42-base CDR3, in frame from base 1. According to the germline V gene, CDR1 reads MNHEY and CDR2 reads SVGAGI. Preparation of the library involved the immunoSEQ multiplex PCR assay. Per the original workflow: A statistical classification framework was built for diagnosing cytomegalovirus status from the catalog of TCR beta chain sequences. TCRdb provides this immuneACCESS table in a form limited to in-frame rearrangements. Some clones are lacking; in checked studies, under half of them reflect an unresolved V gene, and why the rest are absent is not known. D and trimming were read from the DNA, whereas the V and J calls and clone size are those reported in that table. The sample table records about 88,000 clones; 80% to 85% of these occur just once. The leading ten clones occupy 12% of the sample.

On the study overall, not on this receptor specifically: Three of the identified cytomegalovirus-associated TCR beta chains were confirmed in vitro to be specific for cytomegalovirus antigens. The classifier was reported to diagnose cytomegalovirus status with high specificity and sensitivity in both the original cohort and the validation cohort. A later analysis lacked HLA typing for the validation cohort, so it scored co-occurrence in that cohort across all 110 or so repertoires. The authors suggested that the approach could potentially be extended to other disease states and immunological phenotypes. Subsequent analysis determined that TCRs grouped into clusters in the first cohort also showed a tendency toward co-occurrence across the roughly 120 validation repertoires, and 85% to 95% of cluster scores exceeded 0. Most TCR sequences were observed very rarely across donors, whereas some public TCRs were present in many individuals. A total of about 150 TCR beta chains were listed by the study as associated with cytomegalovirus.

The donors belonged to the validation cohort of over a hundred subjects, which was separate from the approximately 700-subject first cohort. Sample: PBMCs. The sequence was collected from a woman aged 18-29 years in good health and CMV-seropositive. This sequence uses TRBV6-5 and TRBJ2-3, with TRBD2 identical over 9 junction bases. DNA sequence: TGTGCCAGCAGTTACCTAGCGGGGACAGATACGCAGTATTTT. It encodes CASSYLAGTDTQYF.